The T cell receptor (beta chain) described here comes from a study of cytomegalovirus exposure and HLA in healthy donors. Broader study findings: Later work found most CMV-associated TCR beta chains apparently HLA-restricted.

PCR primers comprised 60 Vbeta and 13 Jbeta primers. Repertoires were generated with immunoSEQ multiplex PCR, while TCRdb's copy carries only in-frame clones and drops some. The sample comprises some 140,000 clones, less than 80% of which are singletons, and 8.8% rests with the top ten. Although they were nominally healthy when sampled, donors likely had unrecorded immune exposures. In its sample, this clone was seen once. The antigen is unknown. The sequenced material came from PBMCs. The clonotype comes from a woman aged 45 to 65 in good health and CMV-seropositive.

This CDR3 is CASSVSGVSANYGYTF. The DNA for the CDR3 is TGTGCCAGCAGCGTTTCCGGGGTCTCAGCTAACTATGGCTACACCTTC. This chain uses TRBV5-4 with TRBJ1-2; D is uncertain. Trimming removed 4 bases from V and 0 bases from J, with 16 bases in between. Germline loops: CDR1 SGHNT, CDR2 YYREEE (reference sequence). The CDR3 sequence is 16 residues long.